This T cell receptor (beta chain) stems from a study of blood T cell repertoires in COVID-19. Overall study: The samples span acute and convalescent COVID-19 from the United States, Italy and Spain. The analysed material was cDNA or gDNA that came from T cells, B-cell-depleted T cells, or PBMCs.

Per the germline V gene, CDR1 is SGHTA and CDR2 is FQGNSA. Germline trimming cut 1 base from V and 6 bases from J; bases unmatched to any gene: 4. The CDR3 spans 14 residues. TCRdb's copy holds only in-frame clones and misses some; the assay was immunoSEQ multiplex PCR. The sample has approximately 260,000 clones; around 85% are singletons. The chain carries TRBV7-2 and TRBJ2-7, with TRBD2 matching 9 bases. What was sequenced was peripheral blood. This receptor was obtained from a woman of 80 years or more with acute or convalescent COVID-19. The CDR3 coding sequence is TGTGCCAGCAGCTTAGGCGGGGGGGCCTCCGAGCAGTACTTC. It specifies CASSLGGGASEQYF. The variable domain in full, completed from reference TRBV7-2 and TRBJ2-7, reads GAGVSQSPSNKVTEKGKDVELRCDPISGHTALYWYRQSLGQGLEFLIYFQGNSAPDKSGLPSDRFSAERTGGSVSTLTIQRTQQEDSAVYLCASSLGGGASEQYFGPGTRLTVT.